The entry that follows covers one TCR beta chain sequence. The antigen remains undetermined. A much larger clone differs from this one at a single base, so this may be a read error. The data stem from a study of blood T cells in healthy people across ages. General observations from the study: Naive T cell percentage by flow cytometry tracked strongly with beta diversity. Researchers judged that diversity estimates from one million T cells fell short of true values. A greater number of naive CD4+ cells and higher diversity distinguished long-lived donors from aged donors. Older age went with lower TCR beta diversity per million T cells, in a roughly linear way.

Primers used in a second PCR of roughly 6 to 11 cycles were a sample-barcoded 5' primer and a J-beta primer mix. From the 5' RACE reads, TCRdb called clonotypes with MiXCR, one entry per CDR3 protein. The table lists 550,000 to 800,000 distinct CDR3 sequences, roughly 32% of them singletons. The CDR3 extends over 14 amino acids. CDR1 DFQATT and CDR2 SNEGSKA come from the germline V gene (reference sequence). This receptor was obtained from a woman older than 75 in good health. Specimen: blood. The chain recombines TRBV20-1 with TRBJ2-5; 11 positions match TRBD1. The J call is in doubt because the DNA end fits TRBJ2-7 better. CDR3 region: CSAQRTGGCNEQYF. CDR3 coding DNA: TGCAGTGCCCAACGGACAGGGGGCTGCAACGAGCAGTACTTC.